This record concerns one T cell receptor (beta chain) sequence. Antigen specificity is unknown. These data come from a study of human T cells and chemical hapten exposure. General observations from the study: There were significantly more large CDR3 similarity clusters among expanded TCRs than among controls.

The germline CDR1 and CDR2 sequences are DFQATT and SNEGSKA (reference sequence). The length of the CDR3 is 14 residues. V was trimmed by 1 base and J by 0 bases, leaving 7 bases between them. TCRdb ran MiXCR on the RACE reads and lists one entry per CDR3 protein. The sample lists around 120,000 distinct CDR3 sequences; approximately 13% were seen once. Time point given: patch test 1, 2 weeks after DPC sensitization. Noted treatment: therapeutic diphenylcyclopropenone sensitization with weekly scalp DPC. This chain joins TRBV20-1 and TRBJ2-1, with unresolved D. This TCR derives from a man between 18 and 29 years old with alopecia areata. Some clones in this sample may be carry-over from other donors' samples. The sequenced sample was whole blood, obtained in connection with sensitization to the hapten diphenylcyclopropenone (DPC). CDR3 region: CSARGQISYNEQFF. The CDR3 bases are TGCAGTGCTAGAGGGCAGATCTCCTACAATGAGCAGTTCTTC.